The 5 T cell receptor beta chains listed next were all sequenced from one sample in a study of OX40 agonist ivuxolimab in advanced cancers. TCRdb's copy holds only in-frame clones and misses some; the assay was immunoSEQ multiplex PCR. This table holds about 79,000 clones, roughly 80% found once. The sample in question was CD4+ or CD8+ T cells sorted from blood, obtained in a trial of the OX40 agonist ivuxolimab. Receptors were obtained from an adult with an advanced solid tumor such as melanoma, head and neck, liver or kidney cancer.

The chain combines TRBV29-1 with TRBJ2-1; D unclear. This CDR3 has 15 residues. Trimming stripped 0 bases from V and 5 bases from J, with 14 bases between. Germline-derived CDR1 and CDR2 are SQVTM and ANQGSEA. The chain's CDR3 is CSVEEPYGINNEQFF. CDR3 nucleotides: TGCAGCGTTGAAGAACCCTATGGGATAAACAATGAGCAGTTCTTC.

The J gene is TRBJ1-1, the V gene TRBV4-1, with no clear D. V lost 4 bases, J lost 7 bases, and 13 bases lay in between. The CDR3 is 13 residues long. Germline lookup yields CDR1 MGHRA and CDR2 YSYEKL. The CDR3 DNA reads TGCGCCAGCAGCCGTGGAGCTCGTCTTGAAGCTTTCTTT. Translating it yields CASSRGARLEAFF.

The chain is built from TRBV28 and TRBJ1-2; 7 bases match TRBD1. This CDR3 spans 13 amino acids. Germline V gene data show CDR1 as MDHEN and CDR2 as SYDVKM. V lost 5 bases, J lost 8 bases, and 8 bases stayed unmatched. Here the CDR3 reads CASSLRQGGGYTF. CDR3 nucleotide sequence: TGTGCCAGCAGTCTGAGACAGGGAGGAGGCTACACCTTC.

A single count supports this clone. The CDR3 here is CACEGAGELFF. The CDR3 bases are TGTGCCTGCGAGGGCGCCGGGGAGCTGTTTTTT. The chain carries TRBV6-1 and TRBJ2-2; D may be TRBD2 (5 bases). This CDR3 has 11 residues. CDR1 and CDR2 (germline): MNHNS, SASEGT. The V and J ends lost 11 bases and 6 bases respectively, with 10 bases between them.

The rearrangement links TRBV5-4 to TRBJ2-3; D uncertain. This CDR3 comprises 15 residues. The germline CDR1 and CDR2 sequences are SGHNT and YYREEE (reference sequence). Trimming took 1 base from V and 2 from J, leaving 11 bases between them. The CDR3 DNA reads TGTGCCAGCAGCTTGAGTAGGGTTTTCACAGATACGCAGTATTTT. Protein: CASSLSRVFTDTQYF.